This entry features one TCR beta chain sequence. This table comes from immunoSEQ multiplex PCR, and its TCRdb copy is limited to in-frame clones, with some not included. The sample carries some 100,000 clones, roughly 92% recorded once. This CDR3 region has 15 residues. Trimming left V 5 bases short and J 4 bases short, with 20 bases between. Per the germline V gene, CDR1 is GTSNPN and CDR2 is SVGIG (reference sequence). This specimen comes from a study of control samples from healthy donors and cancer patients. The V gene is TRBV30, the J gene TRBJ1-2; tentatively, D is TRBD1 (6 bases). The receptor's source is a human donor in good health. The donor label of this sample is uncertain. Material: blood. CDR3 sequence: CAWAAAGATSYGYTF. CDR3 nucleotide sequence: TGTGCCTGGGCTGCGGCAGGGGCGACAAGCTATGGCTACACCTTC.